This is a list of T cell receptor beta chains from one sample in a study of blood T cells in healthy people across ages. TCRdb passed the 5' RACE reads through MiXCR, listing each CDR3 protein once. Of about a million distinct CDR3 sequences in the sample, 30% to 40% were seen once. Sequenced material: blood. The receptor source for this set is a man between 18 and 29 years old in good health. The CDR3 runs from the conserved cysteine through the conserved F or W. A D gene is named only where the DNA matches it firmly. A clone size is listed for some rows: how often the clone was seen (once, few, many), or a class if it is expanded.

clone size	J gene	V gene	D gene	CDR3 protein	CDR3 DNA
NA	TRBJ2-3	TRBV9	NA	CASSVAHSETTDTQYF	TGTGCCAGCAGCGTAGCTCATAGCGAGACCACAGATACGCAGTATTTT
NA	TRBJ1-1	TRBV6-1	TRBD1	CASSEFRTGLSHTEAFF	TGTGCCAGCAGTGAATTTCGGACAGGGTTGAGTCACACTGAAGCTTTCTTT
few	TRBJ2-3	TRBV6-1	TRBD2	CASSTTSGGASDTQYF	TGTGCCAGCAGTACCACTAGCGGGGGGGCCTCGGATACGCAGTATTTT
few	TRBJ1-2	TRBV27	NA	CASSGATGYTF	TGTGCCAGCAGTGGGGCCACGGGCTACACCTTC
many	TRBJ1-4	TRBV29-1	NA	CSVEGSGREKLFF	TGCAGCGTTGAAGGGTCCGGTCGGGAAAAACTGTTTTTT
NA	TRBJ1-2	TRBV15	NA	CATSRLGRSYGYTF	TGTGCCACCAGCAGACTGGGACGGAGCTATGGCTACACCTTC
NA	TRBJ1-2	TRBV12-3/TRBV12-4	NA	CASSLDTRGTYGYTF	TGTGCCAGCAGTTTAGATACTAGGGGAACCTATGGCTACACCTTC
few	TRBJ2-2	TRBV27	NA	CASSFFPGELFF	TGTGCCAGCAGTTTTTTCCCCGGGGAGCTGTTTTTT
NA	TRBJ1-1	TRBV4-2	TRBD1	CASSPGGTGRTEAFF	TGTGCCAGCAGCCCAGGCGGGACAGGGCGGACTGAAGCTTTCTTT
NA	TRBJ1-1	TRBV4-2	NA	CASSSQLGREAEAFF	TGTGCCAGCAGCTCCCAATTGGGCAGGGAGGCTGAAGCTTTCTTT
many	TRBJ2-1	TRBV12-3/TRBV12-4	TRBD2	CASTLTGLATYNEQFF	TGTGCCAGCACCCTAACGGGACTAGCGACCTACAATGAGCAGTTCTTC
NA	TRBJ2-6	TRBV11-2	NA	CASSPGLRSGANVLTF	TGTGCCAGCAGCCCGGGACTTCGCTCTGGGGCCAACGTCCTGACTTTC
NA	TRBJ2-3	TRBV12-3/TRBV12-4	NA	CASSLSVVVDTQYF	TGTGCCAGCAGTTTATCGGTAGTAGTGGATACGCAGTATTTT
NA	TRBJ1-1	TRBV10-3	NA	CAIRGIPETEAFF	TGTGCCATCAGAGGGATCCCTGAAACTGAAGCTTTCTTT
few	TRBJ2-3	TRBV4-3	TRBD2	CASSQDPLAGASTDTQYF	TGCGCCAGCAGCCAAGACCCACTAGCGGGGGCTAGCACAGATACGCAGTATTTT
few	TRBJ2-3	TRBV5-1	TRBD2	CASKGTRPTDTQYF	TGCGCCAGCAAAGGGACTAGACCCACAGATACGCAGTATTTT
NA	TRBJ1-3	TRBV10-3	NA	CAISDPLRRNSGNTIYF	TGTGCCATCAGTGACCCGCTTAGAAGGAACTCTGGAAACACCATATATTTT
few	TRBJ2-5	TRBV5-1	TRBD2	CASSVSSGQETQYF	TGCGCCAGCAGCGTCTCTAGCGGTCAAGAGACCCAGTACTTC
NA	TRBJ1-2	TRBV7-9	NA	CASSPDPRQTVPYGYTF	TGTGCCAGCAGCCCCGATCCCCGTCAGACAGTCCCCTATGGCTACACCTTC
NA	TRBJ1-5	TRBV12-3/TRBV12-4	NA	CASSLKSDQPQHF	TGTGCCAGCAGTTTAAAGTCTGATCAGCCCCAGCATTTT
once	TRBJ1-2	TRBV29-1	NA	CGAVQGYGYTF	TGCGGCGCTGTACAGGGCTATGGCTACACCTTC
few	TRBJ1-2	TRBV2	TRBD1	CASSDVQGDGYTF	TGTGCCAGCAGTGACGTACAGGGGGATGGCTACACCTTC
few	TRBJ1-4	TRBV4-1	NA	CASSQVTQQLFF	TGCGCCAGCAGCCAAGTCACACAGCAACTGTTTTTT
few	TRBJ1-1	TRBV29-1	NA	CSVDGVSEAFF	TGCAGCGTTGACGGGGTGAGTGAAGCTTTCTTT
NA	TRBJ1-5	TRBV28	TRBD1	CATGGTGKNQPQHF	TGTGCCACCGGAGGGACAGGAAAAAATCAGCCCCAGCATTTT
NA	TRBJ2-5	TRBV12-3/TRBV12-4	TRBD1	CASSHRGRETQYF	TGTGCCAGCAGCCACAGGGGTCGGGAGACCCAGTACTTC
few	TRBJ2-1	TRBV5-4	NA	CASSPAGAQSYNEQFF	TGTGCCAGCAGCCCCGCGGGGGCGCAGTCCTACAATGAGCAGTTCTTC
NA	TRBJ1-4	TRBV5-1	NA	CASSFRGGGRGNEKLFF	TGCGCCAGCAGCTTCCGAGGTGGGGGGCGCGGTAATGAAAAACTGTTTTTT
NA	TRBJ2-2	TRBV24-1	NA	CATSDLSAGELFF	TGTGCCACCAGTGATTTATCGGCCGGGGAGCTGTTTTTT
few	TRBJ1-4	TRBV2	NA	CASRSEGGWEKLFF	TGTGCCAGCAGGTCGGAGGGGGGTTGGGAAAAACTGTTTTTT
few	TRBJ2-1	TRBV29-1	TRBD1	CSVEDLHDRGRDEQFF	TGCAGCGTTGAAGATCTTCATGACAGGGGGAGGGATGAGCAGTTCTTC
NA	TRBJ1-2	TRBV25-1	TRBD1	CASSEYGDRGYGYTF	TGTGCCAGCAGTGAATATGGGGACAGGGGCTATGGCTACACCTTC
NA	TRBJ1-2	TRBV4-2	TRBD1	CASSQGTGGGYTF	TGTGCCAGCAGCCAAGGGACAGGGGGTGGCTACACCTTC
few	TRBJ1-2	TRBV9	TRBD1	CASSPGTDHGYTF	TGTGCCAGCAGCCCCGGGACAGATCATGGCTACACCTTC
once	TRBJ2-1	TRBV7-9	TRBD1	CASSLDRLLNEQFF	TGTGCCAGCAGCTTGGACAGGCTCCTTAATGAGCAGTTCTTC
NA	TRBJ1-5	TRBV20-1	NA	CSARDAQEVNQPQHF	TGCAGTGCTAGAGATGCCCAGGAAGTCAATCAGCCCCAGCATTTT
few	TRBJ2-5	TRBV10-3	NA	CAISEEGGRQETQYF	TGTGCCATCAGTGAGGAGGGGGGCCGACAAGAGACCCAGTACTTC
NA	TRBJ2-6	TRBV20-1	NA	CSANGVTDVLTF	TGCAGTGCAAACGGGGTGACGGACGTCCTGACTTTC
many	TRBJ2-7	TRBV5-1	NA	CASSAEQGYEQYF	TGCGCCAGCAGCGCGGAACAGGGCTACGAGCAGTACTTC
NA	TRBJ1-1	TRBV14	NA	CASSWAGTEAFF	TGTGCCAGCAGCTGGGCGGGCACTGAAGCTTTCTTT
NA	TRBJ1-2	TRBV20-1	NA	CSANRVRYGYTF	TGCAGTGCGAACAGGGTCCGCTATGGCTACACCTTC
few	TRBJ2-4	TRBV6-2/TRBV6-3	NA	CASSSDRLAKNIQYF	TGTGCCAGCAGTTCCGACAGGCTAGCCAAAAACATTCAGTACTTC
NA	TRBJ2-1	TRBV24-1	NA	CATLRKLRQSFYNEQFF	TGTGCCACTCTCCGAAAACTTAGACAGTCGTTTTACAATGAGCAGTTCTTC
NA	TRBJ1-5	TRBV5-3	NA	CARSLAYFVQPQHF	TGTGCCAGAAGCTTGGCGTATTTTGTCCAGCCCCAGCATTTT
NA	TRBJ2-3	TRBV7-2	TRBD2	CASITVAGGDTQYF	TGTGCCAGCATCACTGTAGCGGGGGGAGATACGCAGTATTTT
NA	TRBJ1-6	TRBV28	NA	CASSLFSFRDGSGSPLHF	TGTGCCAGCAGTTTATTTTCTTTTCGGGACGGTAGCGGTTCACCCCTCCACTTT
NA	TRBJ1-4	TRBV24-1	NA	CATSDPQGEKLFF	TGTGCCACCAGTGATCCGCAGGGGGAAAAACTGTTTTTT
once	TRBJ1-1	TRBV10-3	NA	CAISEGGEAAEAFF	TGTGCCATCAGTGAAGGAGGGGAGGCCGCTGAAGCTTTCTTT
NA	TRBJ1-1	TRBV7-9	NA	CASSSPEGLENTEAFF	TGCGCCAGCAGCTCACCGGAGGGACTAGAGAACACTGAAGCTTTCTTT
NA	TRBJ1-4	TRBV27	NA	CASSPDGGGGDDEKLFF	TGTGCCAGCAGTCCAGACGGGGGAGGGGGAGACGATGAAAAACTGTTTTTT
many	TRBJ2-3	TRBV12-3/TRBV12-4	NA	CASSFGGTQYF	TGTGCCAGCAGTTTCGGAGGTACGCAGTATTTT
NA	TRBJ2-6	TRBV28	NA	CASVTRGSGANVLTF	TGTGCCAGCGTAACTAGGGGTTCTGGGGCCAACGTCCTGACTTTC
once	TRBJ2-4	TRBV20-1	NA	CSAERGSGNIQYF	TGCAGTGCTGAAAGGGGGAGCGGAAACATTCAGTACTTC
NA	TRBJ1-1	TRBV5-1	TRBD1	CASSLERGQGRPEAFF	TGCGCCAGCAGCTTGGAACGGGGACAGGGGAGGCCTGAAGCTTTCTTT
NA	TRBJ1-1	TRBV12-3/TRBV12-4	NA	CASSLQRADTEAFF	TGTGCCAGCAGTTTACAACGGGCTGACACTGAAGCTTTCTTT